The clone carrying this T cell receptor beta chain came up many times. This entry is derived from a study of T cells in Graves' hyperthyroidism and ophthalmopathy. Between the trimmed V and J ends, which lost 6 bases and 5 bases, there was a span of 16 bases. The CDR3 has 14 amino acids. Researchers took RNA transcripts and amplified the TCR beta CDR3 regions from them. An initial round of RT-PCR targeting the TCR CDR3 relied on the HTBI primer set. MiXCR was run by TCRdb on the multiplex PCR reads, yielding one entry per CDR3 protein. The data contain a few hundred thousand distinct CDR3 sequences, 11% to 15% of them singletons.

This chain joins TRBV12-3 or TRBV12-4 and TRBJ1-1, with D uncertain. Sequencing used blood. The source of this sequence is a woman between 40 and 55 years old with Graves' hyperthyroidism. The CDR3 spells CASSYLLRGTEAFF. For the CDR3, the DNA is TGTGCCAGCAGCTACCTGCTACGGGGTACTGAAGCTTTCTTT.